The sequence of this T cell receptor (beta chain) was determined in a study of blood T cell repertoires in COVID-19. The wider study: Nucleic acid was either cDNA or gDNA, and it came from T cells, B-cell-depleted T cells, or PBMCs.

How the authors handled the data: The authors estimated nucleated cell counts from reference gene primer amplification. Some clones are missing from TCRdb's copy, which holds only in-frame ones; the method was immunoSEQ multiplex PCR. V and J calls and clone size follow that table, whereas D and trimming were derived from the DNA. Counted here are tens of thousands of clones, 88% occurring once; the ten biggest clones make up roughly 26%. Sequenced material: peripheral blood. The sequence derives from a woman of 80 years or more with active or convalescent COVID-19.

CDR3 sequence (DNA): TGTGCCAGCATGCTCGGGGTGGTGGCCTACGAGCAGTACTTC. Translating it yields CASMLGVVAYEQYF. V usage is TRBV2 and J usage is TRBJ2-7, with D tentatively TRBD2 (5 bases). Germline CDR1 is SNHLY and CDR2 is FYNNEI. Trimming took off 7 bases at V and 2 bases at J, with 15 bases between the two ends. The CDR3 length is 14 residues.